This note documents a single TCR beta chain sequence. Its antigen is as yet unknown. TCRdb redid the calling of the RT-PCR reads with MiXCR, one entry per CDR3 protein. Here the sample spans roughly 170,000 distinct CDR3 sequences, 9.2% being singletons. The entry originates in a study of response to subunit inactivated influenza vaccine. General study findings and limits: It was suggested by the authors that few new T cells are recruited by each seasonal influenza vaccination.

CDR1 SGHVS and CDR2 FQNEAQ come from the germline V gene. After removal of 4 bases from V and 3 bases from J, the junction contained 8 bases not matched to a gene. This CDR3 contains 15 residues. The source was non-naive T cells sorted from PBMCs, collected on the day of vaccination. This sequence was found in a man in his forties or fifties who received an inactivated influenza vaccine. The genes are TRBV7-8 and TRBJ2-7, with 8 positions matching TRBD2. CDR3 in amino acids: CASSSLGSGSYEQYF. CDR3 coding DNA: TGTGCCAGCAGCTCCTTGGGGAGCGGGAGCTACGAGCAGTACTTC.